Shown below are 13 T cell receptor beta chains from a single sample sequenced in a study of blood T cell repertoires in COVID-19. Profiled with immunoSEQ multiplex PCR; TCRdb holds only in-frame clones, not every one. The data hold about 82,000 clones, with around four fifths observed a single time. The sequenced sample was peripheral blood. These receptors were obtained from a man aged 80 or over with active or convalescent COVID-19.

This chain joins TRBV24-1 and TRBJ2-5; TRBD2 aligns across 11 bases. This CDR3 is 16 amino acids long. Germline V gene sequence: CDR1 KGHDR, CDR2 SFDVKD. Trimming took 0 bases from V and 1 from J; bases not matched to a gene: 0. CDR3 in amino acids: CATSDLGTSGQETQYF. The CDR3 bases are TGTGCCACCAGTGATTTGGGGACTAGCGGCCAAGAGACCCAGTACTTC.

This chain links TRBV6-2 or TRBV6-3 with TRBJ1-1; TRBD1 might be the D (6 bases). Trimming took 2 bases from V and 4 from J, leaving 20 bases between them. Germline loops: CDR1 MNHEY, CDR2 SVGEGT. The CDR3 length is 17 residues. The CDR3 DNA reads TGTGCCAGCAGTTACCCAATTAGCGGGGGGCGCATCACTGAAGCTTTCTTT. Translating it yields CASSYPISGGRITEAFF.

V gene TRBV7-9 combines with J gene TRBJ2-6; 7 bases align to TRBD1. The ends lost 4 bases at V and 0 bases at J; junction bases unmatched: 6. Germline V gives CDR1 SEHNR, CDR2 FQNEAQ (reference sequence). The CDR3 has 17 residues. The CDR3 region has the DNA TGTGCCAGCAGCTCCCCGGGACAGATCTCTGGGGCCAACGTCCTGACTTTC. Translating it yields CASSSPGQISGANVLTF.

V is TRBV28 and J is TRBJ1-2; 10 nucleotides line up with TRBD1. With V trimmed by 8 bases and J by 1 base, 7 bases remained unmatched. This CDR3 comprises 15 residues. Germline V lookup: CDR1 MDHEN, CDR2 SYDVKM. This chain's CDR3 is CASGQGGRVNYGYTF. CDR3 nucleotides: TGTGCCAGCGGACAGGGGGGAAGAGTTAACTATGGCTACACCTTC.

The chain carries TRBV18 and TRBJ1-1; TRBD1 aligns across 10 bases. Germline V gene lookup returns CDR1 KGHSH and CDR2 LQKENI. J lost 0 bases, V lost 3 bases, and 7 bases had no gene match. This CDR3 is built from 17 residues. The CDR3 loop reads CASSPLDRGAMNTEAFF. The CDR3 DNA follows: TGTGCCAGCTCACCTTTGGACAGGGGGGCAATGAACACTGAAGCTTTCTTT.

CDR3 nucleotide sequence: TGTGCCAGCAAGGGCGGGGTGAACACCGGGGAGCTGTTTTTT. This sequence encodes CASKGGVNTGELFF. This chain uses TRBV2 with TRBJ2-2, with D tentatively TRBD2 (6 bases). The V gene lost 7 bases and the J gene lost 1 base, with 10 bases spanning the gap. The CDR3 totals 14 residues. CDR1 and CDR2 (germline): SNHLY, FYNNEI. The complete variable domain, with remaining parts taken from reference TRBV2 and TRBJ2-2, reads EPEVTQTPSHQVTQMGQEVILRCVPISNHLYFYWYRQILGQKVEFLVSFYNNEISEKSEIFDDQFSVERPDGSNFTLKIRSTKLEDSAMYFCASKGGVNTGELFFGEGSRLTVL.

This clone has only one observation. The chain couples TRBV9 to TRBJ2-1, with 7 positions matching TRBD1. Germline CDR1 SGDLS, CDR2 YYNGEE. The CDR3 contains 15 residues. The junction had 7 bases not matched to a gene; V was cut back by 4 bases and J by 3 bases. Written as DNA, the CDR3 is TGTGCCAGCAGCCCCATCAGGGGGAGCTACAATGAGCAGTTCTTC. It yields the protein CASSPIRGSYNEQFF.

The chain employs TRBV6-5 and TRBJ1-5; TRBD1 is a possible D gene (5 bases). V was trimmed by 6 bases and J by 3 bases, leaving 12 bases between them. CDR3 length: 14 amino acids. Germline lookup yields CDR1 MNHEY and CDR2 SVGAGI. CDR3: CASSLSGNNQPQHF. CDR3 bases: TGTGCCAGCAGCCTTTCAGGGAACAATCAGCCCCAGCATTTT.

V gene TRBV6-4 combines with J gene TRBJ2-2; D is possibly TRBD1 (6 bases). The germline CDR1 and CDR2 sequences are MRHNA and SNTAGT. V gave up 4 bases and J gave up 2 bases, with 14 bases separating them. The CDR3 extends over 16 amino acids. The chain's CDR3 is CASSALKDSNTGELFF. The CDR3 coding sequence is TGTGCCAGCAGTGCACTAAAGGACAGCAACACCGGGGAGCTGTTTTTT.

V gene TRBV24-1 combines with J gene TRBJ2-3, with 7 bases that match TRBD2. Germline V gene data show CDR1 as KGHDR and CDR2 as SFDVKD. Unmatched junction bases numbered 8, after V lost 0 bases and J lost 0 bases. The CDR3 has 18 amino acids. The CDR3 region is CATSDLHGTTSSTDTQYF. CDR3 bases: TGTGCCACCAGTGATTTGCATGGGACTACCTCTAGCACAGATACGCAGTATTTT.

The CDR3 DNA follows: TGTGCTAGTGGTTTCTTGTCACCTAAGAGGGAAAAACTGTTTTTT. Amino acids: CASGFLSPKREKLFF. The chain recombines TRBV12-5 with TRBJ1-4; D remains ambiguous. V dropped 3 bases and J dropped 8 bases, with 16 bases sitting between them. The germline CDR1 and CDR2 sequences are LGHNT and FRNRAP. There are 15 residues in the CDR3.

The CDR3, as DNA: TGTGCCAGCTTGAAGCAGGGGCTGAACACTGAAGCTTTCTTT. Its translation: CASLKQGLNTEAFF. J is TRBJ1-1 and V is TRBV2, with D perhaps matching TRBD1 (6 bases). This CDR3 region has 14 residues. Germline V CDR1 and CDR2: SNHLY, FYNNEI. Trimming shortened V by 8 bases and J by 0 bases, and 13 bases separated the two germline ends.

This chain connects TRBV19 to TRBJ1-5, with TRBD1 matching over 7 bases. The germline V gene encodes CDR1 LNHDA and CDR2 SQIVND (reference sequence). This CDR3 contains 15 residues. Trimming took 5 bases from V and 6 from J; bases not matched to a gene: 10. As DNA, the CDR3 is TGTGCCAGTAGTCCAGACAGGGAGTTGGGTCAGCCCCAGCATTTT. Translation gives CASSPDRELGQPQHF. The full variable domain, completed using reference TRBV19 and TRBJ1-5, is DGGITQSPKYLFRKEGQNVTLSCEQNLNHDAMYWYRQDPGQGLRLIYYSQIVNDFQKGDIAEGYSVSREKKESFPLTVTSAQKNPTAFYLCASSPDRELGQPQHFGDGTRLSIL.